What follows are 16 T cell receptor beta chains derived from one specimen sequenced in a study of shared clonotypes between healthy human individuals (dated by TCRdb to 2020 to 2022). The library was prepared using the immunoSEQ multiplex PCR assay. Drawn from immuneACCESS, this table holds only the in-frame rearrangements with V and J called that TCRdb kept. Clones are partly lost; checked studies trace under half to an unresolved V gene and leave the rest unexplained. The sample data list around 2.5 million clones, and approximately 93% of these were observed just once. 0.36% of the sample is in the top ten clones. Sequences were obtained from naive CD4+ T cells from PBMCs. The cell subset or site tag for this specimen amounts to: CD45RA+ positively selected. The receptors come from a man aged 18 to 35 in good health. Some clones in this sample may be carry-over from other donors' samples.

The chain joins TRBV7-3 to TRBJ1-2; perhaps TRBD1 as D (6 bases). Trimming took off 5 bases at V and 13 bases at J, with 17 bases between the two ends. Germline V gives CDR1 SGHTA, CDR2 FQGTGA. This CDR3 is built from 12 residues. CDR3 in DNA: TGTGCCAGCAGCACCGGGGGGGCAGTAGTCACCTTC. Translating gives CASSTGGAVVTF.

About this clone: The same CDR3 can be traced to other DNA sequences in this sample. V and J are TRBV28 and TRBJ1-4; D remains unclear. Trimming left V 8 bases short and J 0 bases short, with 13 bases between. In germline, CDR1 is MDHEN, CDR2 SYDVKM. CDR3 length equals 15 residues. This chain's CDR3 is CASSSGGATNEKLFF. The CDR3 DNA sequence: TGTGCCAGCTCTTCGGGCGGTGCAACTAATGAAAAACTGTTTTTT.

The chain carries TRBV29-1 and TRBJ2-3; 11 bases map to TRBD1. This CDR3 is 14 amino acids long. V was pared by 6 bases and J by 4 bases, with 6 bases of the junction left unmatched. Germline V lookup: CDR1 SQVTM, CDR2 ANQGSEA. This CDR3 reads CSVTGQGAPDTQYF. The CDR3 DNA reads TGCAGCGTGACCGGACAGGGGGCCCCAGATACGCAGTATTTT.

This clone was observed a single time. V gene TRBV15 combines with J gene TRBJ2-7; 9 bases are a match to TRBD2. The trim removed 0 bases at V and 4 bases at J, leaving 4 bases unmatched. Per germline, CDR1 LNHNV and CDR2 YYDKDF (reference sequence). CDR3 length: 15 residues. CDR3 coding DNA: TGTGCCACCAGCAGAGAGACTAGCGGCCCGTACGAGCAGTACTTC. Translated, it gives CATSRETSGPYEQYF.

In regard to this clone: Other DNA sequences in this specimen translate into the identical CDR3. The chain employs TRBV9 and TRBJ1-1; 8 positions agree with TRBD1. After removal of 4 bases from V and 4 bases from J, the junction contained 6 bases not matched to a gene. Germline CDR1 is SGDLS and CDR2 is YYNGEE. The CDR3 spans 14 residues. The CDR3: CASSPQTGGTEAFF. CDR3 DNA: TGTGCCAGCAGCCCCCAAACAGGGGGCACTGAAGCTTTCTTT. Full variable domain (rest looked up from reference TRBV9 and TRBJ1-1): DSGVTQTPKHLITATGQRVTLRCSPRSGDLSVYWYQQSLDQGLQFLIQYYNGEERAKGNILERFSAQQFPDLHSELNLSSLELGDSALYFCASSPQTGGTEAFFGQGTRLTVV.

CDR3 sequence: CASSYRRGGMENTIYF. DNA of the CDR3: TGTGCCAGCAGTTACCGACGGGGCGGGATGGAAAACACCATATATTTT. This chain uses TRBV6-5 with TRBJ1-3, with D tentatively TRBD1 (5 bases). Trimming stripped 2 bases from V and 6 bases from J, with 17 bases between. Germline CDR1 and CDR2: MNHEY and SVGAGI. The CDR3 runs to 16 residues.

This chain uses TRBV28 with TRBJ2-5; 7 positions agree with TRBD2. Germline trimming cut 4 bases from V and 4 bases from J; bases unmatched to any gene: 6. The CDR3 contains 14 residues. Germline V CDR1 and CDR2: MDHEN, SYDVKM. The CDR3: CASSSLGGRETQYF. The CDR3, as DNA: TGTGCCAGCAGTTCCCTGGGAGGGCGAGAGACCCAGTACTTC.

On this clone: Other DNA sequences in the sample encode the same CDR3. This chain uses TRBV7-2 with TRBJ1-3; D is possibly TRBD1 (5 bases). Trimming pared 4 bases from V and 0 bases from J, leaving 7 bases between. The CDR3 contains 14 residues. CDR1 is SGHTA and CDR2 is FQGNSA in the germline V gene. The CDR3 is CASSSGSSGNTIYF. CDR3 in DNA: TGTGCCAGCAGCTCAGGGAGCTCTGGAAACACCATATATTTT.

In nucleotides, the CDR3 is TGTGCCAGCACCCCCGCCCGGGGGGCAACTGAAGCTTTCTTT. The encoded protein is CASTPARGATEAFF. The chain employs TRBV11-2 and TRBJ1-1, with D possibly TRBD1 on 6 matching bases. From germline, CDR1 is SGHAT and CDR2 FQNNGV. V lost 7 bases to trimming and J lost 5 bases, with 17 bases between them. This CDR3 is 14 amino acids long.

The V and J genes are TRBV10-1 and TRBJ2-5; 7 positions agree with TRBD1. CDR3 length: 13 amino acids. Trimming removed 3 bases from V and 5 bases from J; junction bases left unmatched: 3. The germline V gene has CDR1 WNHNN and CDR2 SYGVQD (reference sequence). The CDR3 DNA sequence: TGCGCCAGCAGTGATATGACAGGGGAGACCCAGTACTTC. Its translation: CASSDMTGETQYF.

The genes are TRBV19 and TRBJ1-3, with D possibly matching TRBD1 (5 bases). There are 15 residues in the CDR3. Germline V gene lookup returns CDR1 LNHDA and CDR2 SQIVND (reference sequence). Between the trimmed V and J ends, which lost 0 bases and 5 bases, there was a span of 11 bases. The DNA of the CDR3 is TGTGCCAGTAGTATAGACCGGGACGGCAGAAACACCATATATTTT. Translating gives CASSIDRDGRNTIYF.

V and J are TRBV2 and TRBJ1-2; tentatively, D is TRBD1 (6 bases). Germline loops: CDR1 SNHLY, CDR2 FYNNEI. V was clipped by 4 bases and J by 10 bases, with 16 bases between them. The CDR3 spans 13 residues. The CDR3 DNA reads TGTGCCAGCAGTGGCCAGGGGCAGGGCTACTACACCTTC. Translation gives CASSGQGQGYYTF.

This chain connects TRBV6-5 to TRBJ2-1, with TRBD2 identical over 12 bases. This CDR3 is 14 amino acids long. Germline CDR1 and CDR2: MNHEY and SVGAGI. V lost 6 bases, J lost 8 bases, and 5 bases stayed unmatched. Here the CDR3 DNA reads TGTGCCAGCAGGCTAGCGGGAGGGCCCGATGAGCAGTTCTTC. Protein product: CASRLAGGPDEQFF.

This chain connects TRBV27 to TRBJ1-4; D remains unclear. The CDR3 has 13 amino acids. Trimming took 5 bases from V and 8 from J, leaving 12 bases between them. Per the germline V gene, CDR1 is MNHEY and CDR2 is SMNVEV (reference sequence). Here the CDR3 DNA reads TGTGCCAGCAGTAAGCGGGAAGGGGAAAAACTGTTTTTT. Protein product: CASSKREGEKLFF.

The chain recombines TRBV7-9 with TRBJ2-1; D may be TRBD2 (6 bases). The CDR3 totals 16 residues. V was cut by 5 bases and J by 0 bases, with 14 bases left in between. The V gene's germline CDR1 is SEHNR and CDR2 FQNEAQ (reference sequence). The CDR3 is CASSHGTYNSYNEQFF. The CDR3 DNA follows: TGTGCCAGCAGCCACGGGACTTACAACTCCTACAATGAGCAGTTCTTC. Combining the CDR3 with reference TRBV7-9 and TRBJ2-1 gives the whole variable domain DTGVSQNPRHKITKRGQNVTFRCDPISEHNRLYWYRQTLGQGPEFLTYFQNEAQLEKSRLLSDRFSAERPKGSFSTLEIQRTEQGDSAMYLCASSHGTYNSYNEQFFGPGTRLTVL.

The CDR3 reads CASSGGTLTYEQYF. DNA for the CDR3: TGCGCCAGCAGTGGGGGCACTCTTACCTACGAGCAGTACTTC. J is TRBJ2-7 and V is TRBV5-1, with a possible D match to TRBD1 (6 bases). In germline, CDR1 is SGHRS, CDR2 YFSETQ. V shed 5 bases and J shed 2 bases, with 14 bases lying between them. The CDR3 length is 14 residues.